Sequencing of this T cell receptor beta chain was carried out in a study of cytomegalovirus exposure and HLA in healthy donors. 13 Jbeta primers and 60 Vbeta primers were used for the PCR. TCRdb's copy holds only in-frame clones and misses some; the assay was immunoSEQ multiplex PCR. The sample records about 82,000 clones, around 80% being singletons. Trimming removed 4 bases from V and 6 bases from J, with 13 bases in between. This CDR3 is 13 amino acids long. CDR1 and CDR2 from the germline V gene are LGHNT and FRNRAP. Notes on this clone: Its antigen is currently unknown.

Points from the study as a whole: Later work associated around 18,000 TCR beta sequences with HLA alleles at 0.05 false discovery rate. Among the most significant clusters, several appeared linked to common viral pathogens in a later analysis.

This receptor was taken from a human donor in good health. Sequencing used PBMCs. The genes are TRBV12-5 and TRBJ2-7; a possible D gene is TRBD2 (5 bases). As DNA, the CDR3 is TGTGCTAGTGGTTCCTCGGCGGGTTCCGAGCAGTACTTC. Amino acid sequence: CASGSSAGSEQYF.